These T cell receptor beta chains were read from a single sample in a study of OX40 agonist ivuxolimab in advanced cancers. Repertoires were generated with immunoSEQ multiplex PCR, while TCRdb's copy carries only in-frame clones and drops some. The sample records some 87,000 clones, 94% being singletons. The sequencing here drew on CD4+ or CD8+ T cells sorted from blood, taken in a trial of the OX40 agonist ivuxolimab. Source of these receptors: an adult with an advanced solid tumor such as melanoma, head and neck, liver or kidney cancer. Both conserved end residues are part of each CDR3. A D gene is named only where the DNA matches it firmly. Some rows have no size entry. The others give once, few or many, or a class for an expanded clone.

CDR3aa: CASSPGQGLEETQYF
CDR3nt: TGTGCCAGCAGTCCAGGACAGGGCCTCGAAGAGACCCAGTACTTC
v_gene: TRBV27
d_gene: TRBD1
abundance: .
j_gene: TRBJ2-5

CDR3aa: CASTPGENGNEQFF
CDR3nt: TGTGCCAGTACCCCAGGGGAGAACGGCAATGAGCAGTTCTTC
v_gene: TRBV19
d_gene: .
abundance: .
j_gene: TRBJ2-1

CDR3aa: CASSFSGISRNEQFF
CDR3nt: TGCGCCAGCAGCTTCAGCGGGATCTCGAGAAATGAGCAGTTCTTC
v_gene: TRBV5-1
d_gene: TRBD2
abundance: once
j_gene: TRBJ2-1

CDR3aa: CASSSTWTGTYGYTF
CDR3nt: TGTGCCAGCAGCTCCACCTGGACAGGGACCTATGGCTACACCTTC
v_gene: TRBV7-2
d_gene: TRBD1
abundance: .
j_gene: TRBJ1-2

CDR3aa: CASSQNRDSGEQFF
CDR3nt: TGCGCCAGCAGCCAAAACCGGGATTCGGGAGAGCAGTTCTTC
v_gene: TRBV4-3
d_gene: .
abundance: .
j_gene: TRBJ2-1

CDR3aa: CASSQDVLASADTQYF
CDR3nt: TGCGCCAGCAGCCAAGACGTCCTAGCAAGCGCAGATACGCAGTATTTT
v_gene: TRBV4-3
d_gene: .
abundance: .
j_gene: TRBJ2-3

CDR3aa: CASRAGKLTEAFF
CDR3nt: TGTGCCAGCAGGGCAGGGAAATTGACTGAAGCTTTCTTT
v_gene: TRBV6-4
d_gene: .
abundance: .
j_gene: TRBJ1-1

CDR3aa: CASSVIPTYTF
CDR3nt: TGTGCCAGCAGCGTCATCCCCACCTACACCTTC
v_gene: TRBV13
d_gene: .
abundance: few
j_gene: TRBJ1-2

CDR3aa: CASSLVGQLQETQYF
CDR3nt: TGTGCCAGCAGCTTAGTTGGACAGCTCCAAGAGACCCAGTACTTC
v_gene: TRBV7-9
d_gene: .
abundance: .
j_gene: TRBJ2-5

CDR3aa: CASSQDPQGTLTDTQYF
CDR3nt: TGCGCCAGCAGCCAAGATCCACAGGGGACACTCACAGATACGCAGTATTTT
v_gene: TRBV4-1
d_gene: TRBD1
abundance: .
j_gene: TRBJ2-3

CDR3aa: CASSSDSSYNEQFF
CDR3nt: TGTGCCAGCAGCTCGGACAGCTCCTACAATGAGCAGTTCTTC
v_gene: TRBV16
d_gene: .
abundance: .
j_gene: TRBJ2-1

CDR3aa: CAITVEFGTEAFF
CDR3nt: TGTGCCATCACGGTCGAATTTGGCACTGAAGCTTTCTTT
v_gene: TRBV10-3
d_gene: .
abundance: .
j_gene: TRBJ1-1

CDR3aa: CASIEEGGMNTEAFF
CDR3nt: TGTGCCAGCATCGAAGAAGGGGGTATGAACACTGAAGCTTTCTTT
v_gene: TRBV11-2
d_gene: .
abundance: .
j_gene: TRBJ1-1

CDR3aa: CASRPLGRGNYGYTF
CDR3nt: TGTGCCAGCAGACCATTAGGACGGGGTAACTATGGCTACACCTTC
v_gene: TRBV9
d_gene: .
abundance: .
j_gene: TRBJ1-2

CDR3aa: CASSLSQGIDGYTF
CDR3nt: TGTGCCAGCAGTTTAAGCCAGGGGATCGATGGCTACACCTTC
v_gene: TRBV27
d_gene: .
abundance: .
j_gene: TRBJ1-2

CDR3aa: CASSVASSGGVHEQYF
CDR3nt: TGTGCCAGCAGCGTAGCCTCTAGCGGGGGGGTCCACGAGCAGTACTTC
v_gene: TRBV9
d_gene: TRBD2
abundance: .
j_gene: TRBJ2-7

CDR3aa: CASSEEGEQYF
CDR3nt: TGTGCCAGCAGCGAGGAAGGCGAGCAGTACTTC
v_gene: TRBV7-9
d_gene: .
abundance: .
j_gene: TRBJ2-7

CDR3aa: CASSLEDTGGNEKLFF
CDR3nt: TGTGCCAGCAGCTTAGAGGATACAGGGGGGAATGAAAAACTGTTTTTT
v_gene: TRBV7-2
d_gene: TRBD1
abundance: .
j_gene: TRBJ1-4

CDR3aa: CASSSGQGRGVSPLHF
CDR3nt: TGTGCCAGCAGCTCCGGACAGGGGAGGGGCGTTTCACCCCTCCACTTT
v_gene: TRBV11-1
d_gene: TRBD1
abundance: .
j_gene: TRBJ1-6

CDR3aa: CASSSGTEKETQYF
CDR3nt: TGTGCCAGCAGTTCCGGGACTGAAAAGGAGACCCAGTACTTC
v_gene: TRBV6-6
d_gene: .
abundance: .
j_gene: TRBJ2-5

CDR3aa: CASSSPLWGEQYF
CDR3nt: TGTGCCAGCAGCTCCCCTCTTTGGGGCGAGCAGTACTTC
v_gene: TRBV5-1
d_gene: .
abundance: .
j_gene: TRBJ2-7

CDR3aa: CASSLGWGTSTYEQYF
CDR3nt: TGTGCCAGCAGCTTAGGTTGGGGGACTTCCACCTACGAGCAGTACTTC
v_gene: TRBV11-2
d_gene: .
abundance: .
j_gene: TRBJ2-7

CDR3aa: CASSQYGTSGTSSYNEQFF
CDR3nt: TGTGCCAGCAGCCAATACGGGACTAGCGGTACTAGCTCCTACAATGAGCAGTTCTTC
v_gene: TRBV4-2
d_gene: TRBD2
abundance: .
j_gene: TRBJ2-1

CDR3aa: CASSLAAGIVKKTQYF
CDR3nt: TGTGCCAGCAGCTTAGCGGCCGGAATAGTCAAAAAGACCCAGTACTTC
v_gene: TRBV7-9
d_gene: .
abundance: .
j_gene: TRBJ2-5

CDR3aa: CASSVAPDRGHQAYEQYF
CDR3nt: TGTGCCAGCAGCGTAGCCCCCGACAGGGGGCATCAAGCCTACGAGCAGTACTTC
v_gene: TRBV9
d_gene: TRBD1
abundance: .
j_gene: TRBJ2-7

CDR3aa: CASSVEIGAHEQYF
CDR3nt: TGTGCCAGCAGCGTTGAAATAGGGGCCCACGAGCAGTACTTC
v_gene: TRBV9
d_gene: .
abundance: .
j_gene: TRBJ2-7

CDR3aa: CASSLVVDHYNEQFF
CDR3nt: TGTGCCAGCAGCTTAGTAGTGGACCACTACAATGAGCAGTTCTTC
v_gene: TRBV11-2
d_gene: .
abundance: .
j_gene: TRBJ2-1

CDR3aa: CASSLSATLLNEQYF
CDR3nt: TGTGCCAGCAGCTTATCAGCGACACTTCTCAACGAGCAGTACTTC
v_gene: TRBV11-3
d_gene: .
abundance: .
j_gene: TRBJ2-7

CDR3aa: CASSYMGGAYEQYF
CDR3nt: TGTGCCAGCAGTTACATGGGGGGAGCCTACGAGCAGTACTTC
v_gene: TRBV6-5
d_gene: .
abundance: .
j_gene: TRBJ2-7

CDR3aa: CASPSGSAYEQYF
CDR3nt: TGTGCCAGCCCATCCGGGAGCGCCTACGAGCAGTACTTC
v_gene: TRBV27
d_gene: .
abundance: .
j_gene: TRBJ2-7

CDR3aa: CASSSTSGTTPNTGELFF
CDR3nt: TGTGCCAGCAGTTCCACTAGCGGGACTACCCCCAACACCGGGGAGCTGTTTTTT
v_gene: TRBV27
d_gene: TRBD2
abundance: .
j_gene: TRBJ2-2

CDR3aa: CASSYSRDSPVHF
CDR3nt: TGTGCCAGCAGTTACTCGCGGGACAGTCCCGTCCACTTT
v_gene: TRBV6-5
d_gene: TRBD1
abundance: .
j_gene: TRBJ1-6

CDR3aa: CASSRGGTEAFF
CDR3nt: TGTGCCAGCAGCCGGGGGGGGACTGAAGCTTTCTTT
v_gene: TRBV4-2
d_gene: .
abundance: .
j_gene: TRBJ1-1

CDR3aa: CASSFPPGESGINSYEQYF
CDR3nt: TGTGCCAGCAGCTTCCCCCCCGGAGAAAGCGGGATAAACTCCTACGAGCAGTACTTC
v_gene: TRBV11-2
d_gene: TRBD2
abundance: .
j_gene: TRBJ2-7

CDR3aa: CASSPWTGGDEQFF
CDR3nt: TGTGCCAGCAGTCCCTGGACAGGGGGCGATGAGCAGTTCTTC
v_gene: TRBV27
d_gene: TRBD1
abundance: .
j_gene: TRBJ2-1

CDR3aa: CASSPGLGISYEQYF
CDR3nt: TGTGCCAGTAGCCCTGGTCTCGGAATCTCCTACGAGCAGTACTTC
v_gene: TRBV19
d_gene: .
abundance: .
j_gene: TRBJ2-7

CDR3aa: CASSLGVGAGELFF
CDR3nt: TGTGCCAGCAGCTTAGGGGTAGGGGCCGGGGAGCTGTTTTTT
v_gene: TRBV7-9
d_gene: .
abundance: .
j_gene: TRBJ2-2

CDR3aa: CASSKGHSTNYGYTF
CDR3nt: TGTGCCAGCAGCAAGGGACACTCTACTAACTATGGCTACACCTTC
v_gene: TRBV7-2
d_gene: .
abundance: .
j_gene: TRBJ1-2

CDR3aa: CASSLGLADTYEQYF
CDR3nt: TGCGCCAGCAGCCTTGGACTAGCGGACACCTACGAGCAGTACTTC
v_gene: TRBV4-3
d_gene: TRBD2
abundance: .
j_gene: TRBJ2-7

CDR3aa: CASSLDNEQFF
CDR3nt: TGTGCCAGCAGTTTGGACAATGAGCAGTTCTTC
v_gene: TRBV27
d_gene: .
abundance: few
j_gene: TRBJ2-1

CDR3aa: CASSLGPVGGNYGYTF
CDR3nt: TGTGCCAGCAGTTTAGGGCCGGTAGGGGGGAACTATGGCTACACCTTC
v_gene: TRBV28
d_gene: .
abundance: .
j_gene: TRBJ1-2

CDR3aa: CASSTGADTQYF
CDR3nt: TGTGCCAGCAGTACAGGGGCAGATACGCAGTATTTT
v_gene: TRBV9
d_gene: TRBD1
abundance: .
j_gene: TRBJ2-3

CDR3aa: CASSLENTVQETQYF
CDR3nt: TGTGCCAGCAGCTTAGAAAACACGGTTCAAGAGACCCAGTACTTC
v_gene: TRBV11-2
d_gene: .
abundance: .
j_gene: TRBJ2-5

CDR3aa: CASSLQGGVAPTYNEQFF
CDR3nt: TGCGCCAGCAGCTTACAGGGAGGGGTGGCCCCTACCTACAATGAGCAGTTCTTC
v_gene: TRBV5-1
d_gene: .
abundance: .
j_gene: TRBJ2-1